The T cell receptor (beta chain) under discussion was sequenced for a study of blood T cell repertoires in COVID-19. The repertoire was sequenced with immunoSEQ multiplex PCR; TCRdb's copy has only in-frame clones and lacks some. Altogether 100,000 to 150,000 clones are present, 84% being singletons, with the ten largest covering 9.5% to 15%. V was trimmed by 3 bases and J by 7 bases, leaving 7 bases between them. The CDR3 length is 12 residues. The rearrangement joins TRBV12-3 or TRBV12-4 to TRBJ1-5; D is perhaps TRBD1 (5 bases). The origin of this receptor is a woman in her fifties or sixties with acute or convalescent COVID-19. What was sequenced was peripheral blood. The CDR3 region has the DNA TGTGCCAGCAGTTTTGGGGGGCAGCCCCAGCATTTT. Protein sequence: CASSFGGQPQHF.